Included here is one TCR beta chain sequence, with context. Deletions cut 3 bases from V and 8 bases from J, with 13 bases between. Germline V CDR1 and CDR2: MNHNS, SASEGT. This CDR3 has 13 amino acids. The sample comes from a study of blood T cell repertoires in COVID-19. The overall study: Spain, Italy and the United States supplied samples that represented acute and convalescent COVID-19. PBMCs, B-cell-depleted T cells, or T cells provided the cDNA or gDNA that made up the material.

Per the original methods: Amplified reference gene primers provided the basis for estimating nucleated cell counts. Clones were read by immunoSEQ multiplex PCR, and TCRdb kept only the in-frame ones, dropping some. Clone size and the V and J calls come from that table; the DNA yielded D and trimming. The data show fewer than 80,000 clones, less than 75% seen once. This TCR was recovered from a man between 60 and 75 years old with acute or convalescent COVID-19. Sequences were obtained from peripheral blood. The chain joins TRBV6-1 to TRBJ1-2; D unclear. The chain's CDR3 is CASSESPENGYTF. The CDR3 bases are TGTGCCAGCAGTGAGTCACCCGAGAACGGCTACACCTTC.